The rows below give T cell receptor beta chains drawn from one sample of a study of blood T cell repertoires in COVID-19. The repertoire was sequenced with immunoSEQ multiplex PCR; TCRdb's copy has only in-frame clones and lacks some. The sample has about 34,000 clones, about 89% seen once; the top ten hold approximately 13%. Material: peripheral blood. The receptors stem from an older man with active COVID-19. Both conserved end residues are part of each CDR3. D genes are given only for firm matches. Rows give clone size only sometimes, using once, few, many, or a class for an expanded clone.

cdr3_aa: CATAPGLGYEQYF; cdr3_nt: TGTGCCACGGCCCCGGGACTAGGGTACGAGCAGTACTTC; v_call: TRBV24-1; j_call: TRBJ2-7; d_call: TRBD2; clone_size: NA
cdr3_aa: CASSDLEDYEQYF; cdr3_nt: TGTGCCAGCAGTGACTTGGAGGACTACGAGCAGTACTTC; v_call: TRBV2; j_call: TRBJ2-7; d_call: NA; clone_size: NA
cdr3_aa: CASSLDRYNSPLHF; cdr3_nt: TGTGCCAGCAGCTTGGACAGATATAATTCACCCCTCCACTTT; v_call: TRBV5-4; j_call: TRBJ1-6; d_call: NA; clone_size: NA
cdr3_aa: CATSDLFQGGGETQYF; cdr3_nt: TGTGCCACCAGTGATTTGTTCCAGGGGGGAGGAGAGACCCAGTACTTC; v_call: TRBV24-1; j_call: TRBJ2-5; d_call: NA; clone_size: NA
cdr3_aa: CASSYGTGGGGELFF; cdr3_nt: TGTGCCAGCAGTTACGGTACAGGGGGCGGCGGGGAGCTGTTTTTT; v_call: TRBV6-6; j_call: TRBJ2-2; d_call: TRBD1; clone_size: NA
cdr3_aa: CASSAEGPQASQPQHF; cdr3_nt: TGTGCCAGCAGCGCCGAGGGCCCCCAGGCGAGTCAGCCCCAGCATTTT; v_call: TRBV9; j_call: TRBJ1-5; d_call: NA; clone_size: NA
cdr3_aa: CASSSPPGTSIYGGELFF; cdr3_nt: TGTGCCAGCAGCTCACCACCCGGGACTAGCATTTATGGCGGGGAGCTGTTTTTT; v_call: TRBV9; j_call: TRBJ2-2; d_call: TRBD2; clone_size: NA
cdr3_aa: CASSRGTSGIKGTDTQYF; cdr3_nt: TGTGCCAGCAGTCGCGGGACTAGCGGGATAAAGGGAACAGATACGCAGTATTTT; v_call: TRBV5-4; j_call: TRBJ2-3; d_call: TRBD2; clone_size: once
cdr3_aa: CASSFTGNSNQPQHF; cdr3_nt: TGTGCCAGCAGCTTTACAGGGAATAGCAATCAGCCCCAGCATTTT; v_call: TRBV7-2; j_call: TRBJ1-5; d_call: NA; clone_size: NA
cdr3_aa: CASSPGLAGDSYEQYF; cdr3_nt: TGTGCCAGCAGCCCTGGACTAGCGGGAGACTCCTACGAGCAGTACTTC; v_call: TRBV28; j_call: TRBJ2-7; d_call: TRBD2; clone_size: NA
cdr3_aa: CASSGTGNGFF; cdr3_nt: TGTGCCAGCAGCGGCACAGGGAACGGATTCTTC; v_call: TRBV9; j_call: TRBJ2-1; d_call: NA; clone_size: once
cdr3_aa: CASSLDRQASNEKLFF; cdr3_nt: TGTGCCAGCAGCTTAGATCGGCAGGCCTCGAATGAAAAACTGTTTTTT; v_call: TRBV7-8; j_call: TRBJ1-4; d_call: NA; clone_size: NA
cdr3_aa: CASSTDRANEQFF; cdr3_nt: TGTGCCAGCTCCACGGACAGGGCCAATGAGCAGTTCTTC; v_call: TRBV19; j_call: TRBJ2-1; d_call: TRBD1; clone_size: NA
cdr3_aa: CASSPYTSGSGNEQFF; cdr3_nt: TGTGCCAGCAGTCCATACACTAGCGGGAGCGGCAATGAGCAGTTCTTC; v_call: TRBV27; j_call: TRBJ2-1; d_call: TRBD2; clone_size: NA
cdr3_aa: CASSRWTGGVVNTGELFF; cdr3_nt: TGTGCCAGCAGCCGTTGGACAGGGGGCGTGGTGAACACCGGGGAGCTGTTTTTT; v_call: TRBV11-2; j_call: TRBJ2-2; d_call: TRBD1; clone_size: NA
cdr3_aa: CASSMSRKGYGTDTQYF; cdr3_nt: TGTGCCAGTAGTATGTCCCGAAAGGGGTATGGAACAGATACGCAGTATTTT; v_call: TRBV19; j_call: TRBJ2-3; d_call: NA; clone_size: once
cdr3_aa: CASSLVVGTDTQYF; cdr3_nt: TGTGCCAGCAGCTTAGTAGTTGGCACAGATACGCAGTATTTT; v_call: TRBV11-2; j_call: TRBJ2-3; d_call: NA; clone_size: NA
cdr3_aa: CSVDGGSLSYNEQFF; cdr3_nt: TGCAGCGTTGACGGGGGGAGCCTCTCCTACAATGAGCAGTTCTTC; v_call: TRBV29-1; j_call: TRBJ2-1; d_call: TRBD2; clone_size: NA
cdr3_aa: CASSGGTGTYEQYF; cdr3_nt: TGTGCCAGCAGCGGTGGGACAGGGACGTACGAGCAGTACTTC; v_call: TRBV9; j_call: TRBJ2-7; d_call: TRBD1; clone_size: NA
cdr3_aa: CASSPRRGLGTGELFF; cdr3_nt: TGTGCCAGCTCACCTAGAAGAGGGCTGGGCACCGGGGAGCTGTTTTTT; v_call: TRBV18; j_call: TRBJ2-2; d_call: NA; clone_size: NA
cdr3_aa: CASSQGGLSPLHF; cdr3_nt: TGTGCCAGCAGCCAAGGGGGGCTTTCACCCCTCCACTTT; v_call: TRBV3-1/TRBV3-2; j_call: TRBJ1-6; d_call: NA; clone_size: NA
cdr3_aa: CASSQAGQGARGYTF; cdr3_nt: TGTGCCAGCAGCCAGGCTGGACAGGGGGCGAGAGGCTACACCTTC; v_call: TRBV14; j_call: TRBJ1-2; d_call: TRBD1; clone_size: NA
cdr3_aa: CASSWTENTEAFF; cdr3_nt: TGTGCCAGCAGCTGGACAGAGAACACTGAAGCTTTCTTT; v_call: TRBV7-2; j_call: TRBJ1-1; d_call: NA; clone_size: NA
cdr3_aa: CASSLLGTDKAFF; cdr3_nt: TGTGCCAGCAGCTTACTCGGGACAGATAAAGCTTTCTTT; v_call: TRBV7-9; j_call: TRBJ1-1; d_call: TRBD1; clone_size: once
cdr3_aa: CASSQDQGYTEAFF; cdr3_nt: TGCGCCAGCAGCCAAGATCAGGGGTACACTGAAGCTTTCTTT; v_call: TRBV4-1; j_call: TRBJ1-1; d_call: NA; clone_size: few
cdr3_aa: CASSLNQGGMNTEAFF; cdr3_nt: TGCGCCAGCAGCCTGAACCAGGGGGGCATGAACACTGAAGCTTTCTTT; v_call: TRBV5-1; j_call: TRBJ1-1; d_call: TRBD1; clone_size: NA
cdr3_aa: CATSRGSSGSPLHF; cdr3_nt: TGTGCCACCAGCAGAGGGTCGTCCGGGTCACCCCTCCACTTT; v_call: TRBV15; j_call: TRBJ1-6; d_call: NA; clone_size: NA
cdr3_aa: CSVSGGQSGTYEQYF; cdr3_nt: TGCAGCGTTTCAGGCGGACAGAGCGGTACCTACGAGCAGTACTTC; v_call: TRBV29-1; j_call: TRBJ2-7; d_call: NA; clone_size: NA
cdr3_aa: CASSLAGYTDTQYF; cdr3_nt: TGTGCCAGCTCCCTAGCGGGATACACAGATACGCAGTATTTT; v_call: TRBV6-5; j_call: TRBJ2-3; d_call: TRBD2; clone_size: NA
cdr3_aa: CASSGIYRVSGNTIYF; cdr3_nt: TGTGCCAGCAGTGGAATCTACAGGGTATCTGGAAACACCATATATTTT; v_call: TRBV6-2/TRBV6-3; j_call: TRBJ1-3; d_call: NA; clone_size: NA
cdr3_aa: CASSRQRINSPLHF; cdr3_nt: TGTGCCAGCAGCCGACAGAGAATCAATTCACCCCTCCACTTT; v_call: TRBV11-2; j_call: TRBJ1-6; d_call: NA; clone_size: once
cdr3_aa: CATSLAGGVDTQYF; cdr3_nt: TGTGCCACCTCACTAGCGGGAGGTGTAGATACGCAGTATTTT; v_call: TRBV19; j_call: TRBJ2-3; d_call: TRBD2; clone_size: NA
cdr3_aa: CASSLTGLGHYTF; cdr3_nt: TGCGCCAGCAGCTTAACGGGCCTGGGGCACTACACCTTC; v_call: TRBV4-3; j_call: TRBJ1-2; d_call: NA; clone_size: NA
cdr3_aa: CASSLPSLRGNEQFF; cdr3_nt: TGTGCCAGCAGCTTACCCTCGCTCAGGGGGAATGAGCAGTTCTTC; v_call: TRBV7-9; j_call: TRBJ2-1; d_call: TRBD1; clone_size: NA
cdr3_aa: CASSYYRPRRGRVADTQYF; cdr3_nt: TGTGCCAGCAGTTACTACCGCCCTCGGCGCGGGAGGGTTGCAGATACGCAGTATTTT; v_call: TRBV6-2/TRBV6-3; j_call: TRBJ2-3; d_call: TRBD2; clone_size: NA
cdr3_aa: CASSIEGQGSGNEQFF; cdr3_nt: TGTGCCAGTAGTATCGAGGGACAGGGTTCCGGTAATGAGCAGTTCTTC; v_call: TRBV19; j_call: TRBJ2-1; d_call: TRBD1; clone_size: NA
cdr3_aa: CASSLAQVQGAKNIQYF; cdr3_nt: TGTGCCAGCAGCTTAGCGCAGGTCCAGGGGGCAAAAAACATTCAGTACTTC; v_call: TRBV7-2; j_call: TRBJ2-4; d_call: TRBD1; clone_size: NA
cdr3_aa: CASSPSDTQYF; cdr3_nt: TGTGCCAGCAGCCCGTCAGATACGCAGTATTTT; v_call: TRBV12-3/TRBV12-4; j_call: TRBJ2-3; d_call: NA; clone_size: NA
cdr3_aa: CSARDKLFNEQFF; cdr3_nt: TGCAGCGCCCGGGACAAGCTCTTCAATGAGCAGTTCTTC; v_call: TRBV29-1; j_call: TRBJ2-1; d_call: NA; clone_size: NA
cdr3_aa: CASSLGGTHGSDEQFF; cdr3_nt: TGCGCCAGCAGCTTGGGAGGGACTCACGGTAGCGATGAGCAGTTCTTC; v_call: TRBV5-1; j_call: TRBJ2-1; d_call: NA; clone_size: once
cdr3_aa: CASSRLQADTQYF; cdr3_nt: TGTGCCAGCAGCCGCCTACAGGCAGATACGCAGTATTTT; v_call: TRBV3-1/TRBV3-2; j_call: TRBJ2-3; d_call: NA; clone_size: NA
cdr3_aa: CASSLGQGPTNYGYTF; cdr3_nt: TGCGCCAGCAGCTTGGGACAGGGACCTACTAACTATGGCTACACCTTC; v_call: TRBV5-1; j_call: TRBJ1-2; d_call: TRBD1; clone_size: NA
cdr3_aa: CASRRRDGGNTIYF; cdr3_nt: TGTGCCAGCAGGCGGAGGGACGGAGGAAACACCATATATTTT; v_call: TRBV6-5; j_call: TRBJ1-3; d_call: NA; clone_size: NA
cdr3_aa: CASSLSYLQETQYF; cdr3_nt: TGTGCCAGCAGCTTATCCTACCTCCAAGAGACCCAGTACTTC; v_call: TRBV11-2; j_call: TRBJ2-5; d_call: NA; clone_size: NA
cdr3_aa: CASSSSMGRRSYEQYF; cdr3_nt: TGCGCCAGCAGCTCCTCTATGGGGCGCCGGTCCTACGAGCAGTACTTC; v_call: TRBV5-1; j_call: TRBJ2-7; d_call: NA; clone_size: NA
cdr3_aa: CASSLVSTSGRNEQFF; cdr3_nt: TGTGCCAGCAGCTTGGTATCGACTAGCGGGAGGAATGAGCAGTTCTTC; v_call: TRBV5-4; j_call: TRBJ2-1; d_call: TRBD2; clone_size: once
cdr3_aa: CASSEGYSGETQYF; cdr3_nt: TGTGCCAGCAGTGAAGGTTATAGCGGGGAGACCCAGTACTTC; v_call: TRBV6-1; j_call: TRBJ2-5; d_call: TRBD2; clone_size: once